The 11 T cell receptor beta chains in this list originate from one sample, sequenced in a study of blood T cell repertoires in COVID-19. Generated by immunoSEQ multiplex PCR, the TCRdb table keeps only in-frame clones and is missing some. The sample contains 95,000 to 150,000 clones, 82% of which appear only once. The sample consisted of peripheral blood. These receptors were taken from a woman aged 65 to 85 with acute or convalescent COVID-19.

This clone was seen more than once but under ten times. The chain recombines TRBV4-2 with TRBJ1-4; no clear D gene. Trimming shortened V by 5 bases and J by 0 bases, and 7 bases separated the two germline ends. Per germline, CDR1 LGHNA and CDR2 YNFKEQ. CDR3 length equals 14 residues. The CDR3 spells CASSSVATNEKLFF. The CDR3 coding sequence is TGTGCCAGCAGCTCGGTCGCAACTAATGAAAAACTGTTTTTT.

The CDR3 sequence is CASSAGVNSPLHF. The CDR3 bases are TGTGCCAGCAGTGCAGGTGTTAATTCACCCCTCCACTTT. The V gene is TRBV12-3 or TRBV12-4, the J gene TRBJ1-6; D uncertain. CDR3 length: 13 residues. Trimming removed 5 bases from V and 6 bases from J, with 8 bases in between.

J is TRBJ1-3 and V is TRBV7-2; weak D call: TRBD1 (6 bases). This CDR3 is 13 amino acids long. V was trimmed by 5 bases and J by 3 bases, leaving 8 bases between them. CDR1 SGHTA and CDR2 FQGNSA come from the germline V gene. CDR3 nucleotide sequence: TGTGCCAGCAGCCACAGGGATGGAAACACCATATATTTT. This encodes CASSHRDGNTIYF.

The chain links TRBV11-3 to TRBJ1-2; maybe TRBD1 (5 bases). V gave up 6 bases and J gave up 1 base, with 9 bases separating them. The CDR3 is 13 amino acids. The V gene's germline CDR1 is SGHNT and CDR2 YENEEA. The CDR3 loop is CASSQQDNYGYTF. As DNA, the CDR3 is TGTGCCAGCAGTCAACAGGATAACTATGGCTACACCTTC.

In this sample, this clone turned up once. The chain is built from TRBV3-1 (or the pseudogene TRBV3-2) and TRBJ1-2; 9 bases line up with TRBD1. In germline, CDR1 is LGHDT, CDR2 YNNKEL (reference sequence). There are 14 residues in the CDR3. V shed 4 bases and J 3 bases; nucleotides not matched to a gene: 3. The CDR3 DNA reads TGTGCCAGCAGCCCGGACAGGGGATACTATGGCTACACCTTC. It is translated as CASSPDRGYYGYTF.

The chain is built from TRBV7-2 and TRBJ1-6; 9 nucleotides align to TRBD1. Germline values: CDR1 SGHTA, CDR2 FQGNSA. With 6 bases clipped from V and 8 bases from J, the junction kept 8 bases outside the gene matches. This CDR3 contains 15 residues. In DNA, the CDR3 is TGTGCCAGCAGTTTGACAGGGGGTACCTATTCACCCCTCCACTTT. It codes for CASSLTGGTYSPLHF.

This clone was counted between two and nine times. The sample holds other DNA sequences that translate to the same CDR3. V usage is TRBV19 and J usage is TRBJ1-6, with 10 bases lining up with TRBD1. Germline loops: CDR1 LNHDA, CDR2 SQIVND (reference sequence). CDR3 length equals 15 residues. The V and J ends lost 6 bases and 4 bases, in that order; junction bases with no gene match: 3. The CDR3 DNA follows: TGTGCCAGTAGAGCGGGACAGGGGTATAATTCACCCCTCCACTTT. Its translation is CASRAGQGYNSPLHF.

CDR3 sequence: CATSDFPGTGQRNQPQHF. For the CDR3, the DNA is TGTGCCACCAGTGATTTCCCGGGGACAGGGCAAAGAAATCAGCCCCAGCATTTT. The genes are TRBV24-1 and TRBJ1-5; TRBD1 matches 9 bases. This CDR3 has 18 amino acids. CDR1 KGHDR and CDR2 SFDVKD come from the germline V gene. J gave up 4 bases and V 1 base, and 10 bases lay outside the gene matches.

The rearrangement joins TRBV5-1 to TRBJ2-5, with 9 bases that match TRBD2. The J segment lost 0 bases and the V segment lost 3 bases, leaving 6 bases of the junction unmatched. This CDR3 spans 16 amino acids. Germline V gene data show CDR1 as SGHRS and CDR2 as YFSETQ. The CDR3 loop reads CASSSPSGGYQETQYF. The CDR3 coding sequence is TGCGCCAGCAGCTCGCCCAGCGGGGGGTACCAAGAGACCCAGTACTTC.

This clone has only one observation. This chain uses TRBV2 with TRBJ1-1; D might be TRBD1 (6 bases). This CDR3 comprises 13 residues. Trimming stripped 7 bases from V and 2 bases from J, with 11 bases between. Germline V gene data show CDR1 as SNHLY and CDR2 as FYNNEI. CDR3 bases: TGTGCCAGCATGTGGACAGCCAACACTGAAGCTTTCTTT. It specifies CASMWTANTEAFF.

CDR3 amino acids: CASSQERDSNYGYTF. The CDR3 DNA follows: TGCGCCAGCAGCCAAGAACGAGACAGTAACTATGGCTACACCTTC. The chain carries TRBV4-3 and TRBJ1-2; D may be TRBD1 (5 bases). This CDR3 is built from 15 residues. Trimming left V 0 bases short and J 1 base short, with 9 bases between. Looked up from germline, CDR1 is LGHNA and CDR2 is YSLEER.